What follows is one T cell receptor (beta chain) and its context. The target antigen is unknown. The entry originates in a study of T cells after yellow fever vaccination. Study in general: Preparation used SMART-Seq v4 Ultra Low Input for the low-cell-number fractions.

The CDR3 is made up of 13 amino acids. From germline, CDR1 is DFQATT and CDR2 SNEGSKA (reference sequence). Deletions cut 4 bases from V and 2 bases from J, with 11 bases between. A process of 5'RACE template switching, which added a universal primer site and UMIs, was used to make TCR cDNA. A single record per CDR3 protein comes from TCRdb applying MiXCR to the 5' RACE reads. Here the sample spans around 350,000 distinct CDR3 sequences, approximately 6% being singletons. Study-wide findings and caveats: Post-booster samples contained most primary-vaccination clones (approximately 96% CD4, about 90% CD8). The study noted that FACS-sorted repertoires could contain abundant clonotypes contaminating from the bulk population.

The material sequenced was PBMCs, taken 5 days after the yellow fever booster vaccination. This clonotype originated in a man aged 25 to 40 who received the YFV17D yellow fever vaccine. The chain recombines TRBV20-1 with TRBJ2-5, with D maybe TRBD1 (6 bases). CDR3 nucleotides: TGCAGTGCTACGAGGACAGAACAAGAGACCCAGTACTTC. Translating it yields CSATRTEQETQYF.